The present TCR beta chain was sequenced within a study of early T cells in non-severe SARS-CoV-2 infection. At the level of the study: Unpaired chains resulted from sequencing bulk RNA of unsorted whole blood.

This clonotype appeared a few times. Separate cDNA molecules each had unique molecular identifiers attached to them. TCRdb processed the 5' RACE reads anew with MiXCR; each CDR3 protein has one entry. The sample comprises roughly 90,000 distinct CDR3 sequences, over 12% of which are singletons, and less than 0.6% rests with the top ten. J gave up 4 bases and V 3 bases, and 8 bases lay outside the gene matches. Germline-derived CDR1 and CDR2 are LNHDA and SQIVND (reference sequence). The CDR3 covers 17 residues. The chain joins TRBV19 to TRBJ2-2, with 10 bases fitting TRBD2. The receptor was isolated from an adult who was a healthcare worker with PCR-confirmed SARS-CoV-2 infection or an uninfected control (not recorded which). The sequenced sample consisted of whole blood. CDR3 loop: CASSMIASGGSTGELFF. The CDR3 DNA follows: TGTGCCAGTAGTATGATCGCTAGCGGGGGAAGCACCGGGGAGCTGTTTTTT.